This T cell receptor (beta chain) comes out of a study of T cells in Graves' hyperthyroidism and ophthalmopathy. Germline CDR1 and CDR2: LNHNV and YYDKDF (reference sequence). After removal of 1 base from V and 4 bases from J, the junction contained 5 bases not matched to a gene. The CDR3 has 15 residues. The table lists this clonotype with many counts. RNA transcripts served as the template for amplifying TCR beta CDR3 regions. The HTBI primer set served for first-round RT-PCR of the TCR CDR3. Each CDR3 protein gets one entry after TCRdb re-called the multiplex PCR reads with MiXCR. The sample lists about 840,000 distinct CDR3 sequences, 35% to 45% seen once, with over 8% in the top ten.

The receptor's source is a man aged 18 to 29 with Graves' hyperthyroidism. The material sequenced was blood. This sequence joins TRBV15 and TRBJ1-1; TRBD1 matches 8 bases. The CDR3 DNA follows: TGTGCCACCAGCAGAGCTCCCGGGACAGGCACTGAAGCTTTCTTT. As protein: CATSRAPGTGTEAFF.